This is a list of T cell receptor beta chains from one sample in a study of CD8 T cells in ankylosing spondylitis. TCRdb re-called the 5' RACE reads through MiXCR, storing one row per CDR3 protein. The sample consists of 470,000 or so distinct CDR3 sequences, about 25% of them appearing once. Sequencing was done on a sample of blood, either unsorted or a sorted T cell fraction (not recorded which). Receptors were obtained from a male donor with ankylosing spondylitis. Each CDR3 is given with its conserved first and last residue.

CSARSDRALLAGELFF	TRBV20-1	TRBJ2-2
CASSHRGQGGGYGYTF	TRBV4-1	TRBJ1-2
CASSDPDRGYYGYTF	TRBV2	TRBJ1-2
CASSQEWDRGQENIQYF	TRBV3-1	TRBJ2-4
CSASSTLGRPQETQYF	TRBV20-1	TRBJ2-5
CASSYRRGAGGLYEQYF	TRBV6-5	TRBJ2-7
CASSLRRAVYTEAFF	TRBV11-2	TRBJ1-1
CSAPRTGGAGGEQFF	TRBV20-1	TRBJ2-1
CASRTGEPPYGYTF	TRBV12-3/TRBV12-4	TRBJ1-2
CATSPAERNEQFF	TRBV11-3	TRBJ2-1
CASSQDAAVTEAFF	TRBV14	TRBJ1-1
CASSLALYRELDTQYF	TRBV11-3	TRBJ2-3
CSVEDLQLGGYTF	TRBV29-1	TRBJ1-2
CASGGVSGANVLTF	TRBV6-1	TRBJ2-6
CASSPSGSRETQYF	TRBV7-9	TRBJ2-5
CSVRSGAMNTEAFF	TRBV29-1	TRBJ1-1
CASSRVTGFTDTQYF	TRBV5-5	TRBJ2-3
CATSVGSPGQPQHF	TRBV24-1	TRBJ1-5
CASSLGANEKLFF	TRBV5-5	TRBJ1-4
CASSSAVIAGFNEQFF	TRBV7-9	TRBJ2-1